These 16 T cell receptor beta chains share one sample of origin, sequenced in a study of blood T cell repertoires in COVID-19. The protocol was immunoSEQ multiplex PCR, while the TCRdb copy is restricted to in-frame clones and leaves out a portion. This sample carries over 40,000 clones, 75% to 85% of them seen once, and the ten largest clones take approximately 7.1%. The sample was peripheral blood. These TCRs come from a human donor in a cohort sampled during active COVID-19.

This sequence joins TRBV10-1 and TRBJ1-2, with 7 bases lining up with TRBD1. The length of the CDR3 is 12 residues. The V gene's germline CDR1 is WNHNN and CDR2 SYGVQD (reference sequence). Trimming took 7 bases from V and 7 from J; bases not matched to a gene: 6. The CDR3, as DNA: TGCGCCAGCATAGAGGGGGCGACTGGCTACACCTTC. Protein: CASIEGATGYTF.

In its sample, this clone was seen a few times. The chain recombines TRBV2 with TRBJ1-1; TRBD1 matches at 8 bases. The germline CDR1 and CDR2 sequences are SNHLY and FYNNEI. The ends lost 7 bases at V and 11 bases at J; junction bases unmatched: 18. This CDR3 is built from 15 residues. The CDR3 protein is CASTKDGTGGRVAFF. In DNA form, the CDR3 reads TGTGCCAGCACCAAAGATGGGACAGGAGGGCGTGTGGCTTTCTTT.

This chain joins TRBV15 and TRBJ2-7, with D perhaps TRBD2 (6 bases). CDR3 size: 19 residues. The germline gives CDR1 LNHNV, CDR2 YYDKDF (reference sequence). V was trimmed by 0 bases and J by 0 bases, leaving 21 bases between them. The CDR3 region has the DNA TGTGCCACCAGCAGAGAGAAACTAGACAGTCCGACTAGCTCCTACGAGCAGTACTTC. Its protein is CATSREKLDSPTSSYEQYF.

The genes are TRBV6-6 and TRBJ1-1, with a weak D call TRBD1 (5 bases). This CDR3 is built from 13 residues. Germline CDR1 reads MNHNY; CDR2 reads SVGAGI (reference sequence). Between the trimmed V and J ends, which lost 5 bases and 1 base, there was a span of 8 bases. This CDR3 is CASSVTGNTEAFF. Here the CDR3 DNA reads TGTGCCAGCAGTGTTACAGGGAACACTGAAGCTTTCTTT.

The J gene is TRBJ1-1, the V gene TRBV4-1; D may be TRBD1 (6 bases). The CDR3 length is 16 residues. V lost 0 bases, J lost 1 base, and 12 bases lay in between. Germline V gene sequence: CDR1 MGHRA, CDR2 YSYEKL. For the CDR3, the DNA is TGCGCCAGCAGCCAAGATGACAGGTGGGAGAACACTGAAGCTTTCTTT. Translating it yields CASSQDDRWENTEAFF.

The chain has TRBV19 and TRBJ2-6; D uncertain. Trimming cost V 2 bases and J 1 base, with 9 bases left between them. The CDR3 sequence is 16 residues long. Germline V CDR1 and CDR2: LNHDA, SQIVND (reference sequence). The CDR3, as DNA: TGTGCCAGTAGTATACTTACTTTATCTGGGGCCAACGTCCTGACTTTC. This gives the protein CASSILTLSGANVLTF. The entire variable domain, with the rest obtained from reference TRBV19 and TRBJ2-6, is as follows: DGGITQSPKYLFRKEGQNVTLSCEQNLNHDAMYWYRQDPGQGLRLIYYSQIVNDFQKGDIAEGYSVSREKKESFPLTVTSAQKNPTAFYLCASSILTLSGANVLTFGAGSRLTVL.

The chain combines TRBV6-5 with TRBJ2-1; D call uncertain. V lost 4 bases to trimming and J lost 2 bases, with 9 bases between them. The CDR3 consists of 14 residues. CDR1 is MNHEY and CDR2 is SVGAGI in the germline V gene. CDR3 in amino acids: CASSLKATYNEQFF. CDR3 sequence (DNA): TGTGCCAGCAGTTTAAAAGCGACCTACAATGAGCAGTTCTTC.

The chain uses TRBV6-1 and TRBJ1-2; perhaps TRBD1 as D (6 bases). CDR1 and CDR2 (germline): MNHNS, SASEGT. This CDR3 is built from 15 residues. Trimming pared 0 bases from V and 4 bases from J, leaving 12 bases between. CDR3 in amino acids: CASSEAADRIYGYTF. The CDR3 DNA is TGTGCCAGCAGTGAAGCCGCCGACAGGATCTATGGCTACACCTTC.

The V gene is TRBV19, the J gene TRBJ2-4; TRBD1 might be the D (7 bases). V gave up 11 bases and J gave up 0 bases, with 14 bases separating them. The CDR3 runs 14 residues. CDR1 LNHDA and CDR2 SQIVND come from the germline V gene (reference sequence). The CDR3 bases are TGTGCCGCGGGACAGCCGCTAGCCAAAAACATTCAGTACTTC. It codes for CAAGQPLAKNIQYF.

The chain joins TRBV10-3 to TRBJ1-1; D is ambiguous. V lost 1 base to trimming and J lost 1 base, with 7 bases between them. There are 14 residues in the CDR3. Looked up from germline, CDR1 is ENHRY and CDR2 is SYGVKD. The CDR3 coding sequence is TGTGCCATCAGTGAGTTGGAGGGGAACACTGAAGCTTTCTTT. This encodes CAISELEGNTEAFF.

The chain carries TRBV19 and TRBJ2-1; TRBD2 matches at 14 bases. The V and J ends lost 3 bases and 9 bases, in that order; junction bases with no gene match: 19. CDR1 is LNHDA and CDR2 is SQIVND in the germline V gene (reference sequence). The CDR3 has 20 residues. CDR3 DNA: TGTGCCAGTAGTATTTCAGGGACTAGCGGGAGCATCAGGGGGTGGATTGAGCAGTTCTTC. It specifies CASSISGTSGSIRGWIEQFF.

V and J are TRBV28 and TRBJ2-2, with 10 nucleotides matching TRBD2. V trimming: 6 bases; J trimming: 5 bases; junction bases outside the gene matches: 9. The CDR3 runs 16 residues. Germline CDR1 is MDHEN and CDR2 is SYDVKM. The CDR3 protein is CASRGASGSGTGELFF. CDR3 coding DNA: TGTGCCAGCAGGGGGGCTAGCGGGAGTGGGACCGGGGAGCTGTTTTTT.

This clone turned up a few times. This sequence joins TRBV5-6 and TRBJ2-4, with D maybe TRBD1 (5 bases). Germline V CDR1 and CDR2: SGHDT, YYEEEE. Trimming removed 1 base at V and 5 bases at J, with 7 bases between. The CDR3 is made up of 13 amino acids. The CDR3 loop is CASSLPTENIQYF. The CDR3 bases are TGTGCCAGCAGCTTGCCGACAGAAAACATTCAGTACTTC.

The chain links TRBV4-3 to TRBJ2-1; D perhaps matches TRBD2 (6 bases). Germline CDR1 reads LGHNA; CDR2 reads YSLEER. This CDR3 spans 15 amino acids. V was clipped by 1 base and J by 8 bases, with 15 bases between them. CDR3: CASSQGSREEDEQFF. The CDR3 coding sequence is TGCGCCAGCAGCCAAGGGTCTAGGGAGGAGGATGAGCAGTTCTTC.

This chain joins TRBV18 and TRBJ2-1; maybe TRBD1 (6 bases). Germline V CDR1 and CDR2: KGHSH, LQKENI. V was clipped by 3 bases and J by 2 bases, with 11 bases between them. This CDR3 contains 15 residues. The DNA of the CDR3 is TGTGCCAGCTCACCGGACAGACAGACCTACAATGAGCAGTTCTTC. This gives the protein CASSPDRQTYNEQFF.

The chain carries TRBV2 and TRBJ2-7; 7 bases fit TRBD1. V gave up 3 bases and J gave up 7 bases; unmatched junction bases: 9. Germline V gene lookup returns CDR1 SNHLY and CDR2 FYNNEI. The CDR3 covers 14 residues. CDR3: CASSETGPRGEQYF. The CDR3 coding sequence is TGTGCCAGCAGTGAGACAGGCCCCAGGGGGGAGCAGTACTTC. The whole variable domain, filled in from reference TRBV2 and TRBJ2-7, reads EPEVTQTPSHQVTQMGQEVILRCVPISNHLYFYWYRQILGQKVEFLVSFYNNEISEKSEIFDDQFSVERPDGSNFTLKIRSTKLEDSAMYFCASSETGPRGEQYFGPGTRLTVT.